A single sample is the source of the 23 T cell receptor beta chains below, sequenced in a study of siplizumab effects on memory and regulatory T cells. Clones were sequenced by immunoSEQ multiplex PCR, and TCRdb holds only the in-frame ones, with some missing. Of around 100,000 clones in the sample, 91% were seen once. The sample consisted of CD4+ T cells sorted from blood. Receptors were obtained from a human donor in good health.

The rearrangement uses TRBV6-5 and TRBJ2-1; TRBD1 might be the D (5 bases). The length of the CDR3 is 15 residues. Germline assignment: CDR1 MNHEY and CDR2 SVGAGI. The V and J ends lost 6 bases and 0 bases respectively, with 12 bases between them. The chain's CDR3 is CASSRGHSSYNEQFF. DNA for the CDR3: TGTGCCAGCAGCCGAGGACATAGCTCCTACAATGAGCAGTTCTTC.

V and J are TRBV20-1 and TRBJ2-5; D is uncertain. The ends were cut back, 1 base at V and 5 bases at J, with 5 bases in the middle. Germline values: CDR1 DFQATT, CDR2 SNEGSKA (reference sequence). There are 11 residues in the CDR3. In DNA form, the CDR3 reads TGCAGTGCTAGAGGTTGGGAGACCCAGTACTTC. This codes for CSARGWETQYF.

This clone showed up just a few times. The J gene is TRBJ1-1, the V gene TRBV4-2, with TRBD1 matching 9 bases. Germline V gene sequence: CDR1 LGHNA, CDR2 YNFKEQ. This CDR3 is 16 amino acids long. Trimming at V came to 3 bases and at J to 2 bases, leaving 7 bases not matched to a gene. The CDR3: CASSHQPGQGNTEAFF. The CDR3 DNA sequence: TGTGCCAGCAGCCACCAACCGGGACAGGGCAACACTGAAGCTTTCTTT.

This chain's CDR3 is CASSPPRQGATDTQYF. In nucleotides, the CDR3 is TGTGCCAGCTCACCACCCAGACAGGGGGCGACAGATACGCAGTATTTT. This rearrangement joins TRBV18 to TRBJ2-3; 10 bases are a match to TRBD1. V shed 0 bases and J 3 bases; nucleotides not matched to a gene: 3. CDR3 length equals 16 residues. Germline-derived CDR1 and CDR2 are KGHSH and LQKENI.

In this sample, this clone turned up once. V usage is TRBV19 and J usage is TRBJ1-4; 7 positions match TRBD1. The V gene's germline CDR1 is LNHDA and CDR2 SQIVND (reference sequence). The V gene end was trimmed by 5 bases and the J gene end by 7 bases; junction bases not matched to a gene: 4. The CDR3 is 13 residues long. The CDR3 nucleotides read TGTGCCAGTAGTTCCCGGACAGGTGAAAAACTGTTTTTT. Translation: CASSSRTGEKLFF.

This sequence joins TRBV13 and TRBJ2-5; 11 bases line up with TRBD2. This CDR3 spans 20 amino acids. V lost 4 bases and J lost 5; bases outside the gene matches: 21. CDR1 and CDR2 (germline): PRHDT, FYEKMQ (reference sequence). The chain's CDR3 is CASSSITTLAGASWTETQYF. As DNA, the CDR3 is TGTGCCAGCAGCTCCATAACTACACTAGCGGGGGCTTCGTGGACGGAGACCCAGTACTTC.

This clone came up once. The chain has TRBV19 and TRBJ1-5; 7 bases are a match to TRBD1. This CDR3 is built from 14 residues. Per germline, CDR1 LNHDA and CDR2 SQIVND (reference sequence). V shed 10 bases, J shed 2 bases, and the junction held 8 bases outside the gene matches. The CDR3 region has the DNA TGTGCCATTGCGGACAGGCGGGGCAATCAGCCCCAGCATTTT. This encodes CAIADRRGNQPQHF.

CDR3 nucleotides: TGTGCCAGCAGTCCCGGAGGAGGCCCTGAGGTGGAGCAGTACTTC. Translating gives CASSPGGGPEVEQYF. The chain combines TRBV27 with TRBJ2-7; tentatively, D is TRBD2 (5 bases). V lost 5 bases, J lost 7 bases, and 21 bases lay in between. Germline values: CDR1 MNHEY, CDR2 SMNVEV (reference sequence). This CDR3 spans 15 amino acids.

With regard to this clone: One end of the junction fails to match germline, which may point to a read error. The chain has TRBV6-5 and TRBJ1-1, with D maybe TRBD1 (5 bases). The CDR3 sequence is 14 residues long. CDR1 is MNHEY, CDR2 SVGAGI, per germline. The CDR3 sequence is CAISADSMNTEAFF. In DNA, the CDR3 is TGTGCCATCAGTGCTGACAGTATGAACACTGAAGCTTTCTTT.

This sequence joins TRBV6-1 and TRBJ1-2; D not certain. This CDR3 has 14 residues. Trimming pared 2 bases from V and 3 bases from J, leaving 10 bases between. The germline V gene has CDR1 MNHNS and CDR2 SASEGT. The CDR3 nucleotides are TGTGCCAGCAGTGAAAGGGCCGGGGACTATGGCTACACCTTC. Translation: CASSERAGDYGYTF.

The V call is TRBV27, the J call TRBJ2-5; the D is unclear. From germline, CDR1 is MNHEY and CDR2 SMNVEV (reference sequence). Trimming shortened V by 3 bases and J by 5 bases, and 13 bases separated the two germline ends. The CDR3 contains 14 residues. The CDR3 DNA reads as TGTGCCAGCAGTTTGGCTCCCCGTTACGAGACCCAGTACTTC. Translation: CASSLAPRYETQYF.

The chain employs TRBV19 and TRBJ2-5; 7 bases match TRBD2. With V trimmed by 4 bases and J by 2 bases, 4 bases remained unmatched. The germline V gene has CDR1 LNHDA and CDR2 SQIVND (reference sequence). There are 14 residues in the CDR3. The CDR3 sequence is CASSRDYMQETQYF. The CDR3 DNA reads TGTGCCAGTAGTAGGGACTATATGCAAGAGACCCAGTACTTC.

The V call is TRBV7-3, the J call TRBJ2-2, with TRBD1 matching 10 bases. With 6 bases clipped from V and 4 bases from J, the junction kept 5 bases outside the gene matches. This CDR3 comprises 15 residues. The germline V gene encodes CDR1 SGHTA and CDR2 FQGTGA. In DNA form, the CDR3 reads TGTGCCAGCAGTTGGGGACAGGGGCTCACCGGGGAGCTGTTTTTT. This translates into CASSWGQGLTGELFF.

The genes are TRBV6-6 and TRBJ1-4; D unresolved. This CDR3 region has 15 residues. V dropped 3 bases and J dropped 0 bases, with 8 bases sitting between them. CDR1 is MNHNY and CDR2 is SVGAGI in the germline V gene (reference sequence). CDR3 sequence (DNA): TGTGCCAGCAGTTATTCCGGGTCAACTAATGAAAAACTGTTTTTT. It specifies CASSYSGSTNEKLFF.

The rearrangement links TRBV5-1 to TRBJ2-7; D is ambiguous. V lost 7 bases and J lost 4, with 15 bases in between. This CDR3 has 13 amino acids. Germline-derived CDR1 and CDR2 are SGHRS and YFSETQ. Written as DNA, the CDR3 is TGCGCCAGCCGCACTACCCCCCAGTACGAGCAGTACTTC. This encodes CASRTTPQYEQYF. Full variable domain (missing parts from reference TRBV5-1 and TRBJ2-7): KAGVTQTPRYLIKTRGQQVTLSCSPISGHRSVSWYQQTPGQGLQFLFEYFSETQRNKGNFPGRFSGRQFSNSRSEMNVSTLELGDSALYLCASRTTPQYEQYFGPGTRLTVT.

The chain uses TRBV5-1 and TRBJ1-2, with 11 bases fitting TRBD1. The CDR3 spans 17 residues. Germline CDR1 SGHRS, CDR2 YFSETQ. Trimming removed 2 bases from V and 0 bases from J; junction bases left unmatched: 6. Here the CDR3 reads CASSFWTGGAPNYGYTF. In DNA form, the CDR3 reads TGCGCCAGCAGCTTCTGGACAGGGGGCGCTCCTAACTATGGCTACACCTTC.

In DNA, the CDR3 is TGTGCTAGTGGTTCTGGGTCGACCTACGAGCAGTACTTC. Its translation is CASGSGSTYEQYF. The chain recombines TRBV12-5 with TRBJ2-7; D ambiguous. The V gene's germline CDR1 is LGHNT and CDR2 FRNRAP. V lost 4 bases, J lost 2 bases, and 9 bases lay in between. The CDR3 is 13 amino acids.

J is TRBJ2-1 and V is TRBV19; the match to TRBD1 covers 8 bases. Germline-derived CDR1 and CDR2 are LNHDA and SQIVND (reference sequence). The junction had 9 bases not matched to a gene; V was cut back by 4 bases and J by 10 bases. CDR3 length equals 14 residues. CDR3 bases: TGTGCCAGTAGTAGAGTCGGGACAGGAGGGGAGCAGTTCTTC. This codes for CASSRVGTGGEQFF.

The J gene is TRBJ1-3, the V gene TRBV5-6; no firm D call. The length of the CDR3 is 15 residues. Germline assignment: CDR1 SGHDT and CDR2 YYEEEE. Trimming took off 0 bases at V and 3 bases at J, with 10 bases between the two ends. The CDR3 loop is CASSLGRPLGNTIYF. As DNA, the CDR3 is TGTGCCAGCAGCTTGGGACGTCCCCTTGGAAACACCATATATTTT.

The chain is built from TRBV7-6 and TRBJ1-5, with a weak D call TRBD1 (5 bases). Germline V gene sequence: CDR1 SGHVS, CDR2 FNYEAQ. The CDR3 spans 13 residues. Deletions cut 4 bases from V and 6 bases from J, with 10 bases between. This CDR3 reads CASSSREGQPQHF. For the CDR3, the DNA is TGTGCCAGCAGCTCCAGGGAAGGTCAGCCCCAGCATTTT.

The V and J genes are TRBV19 and TRBJ1-2; D remains ambiguous. With 2 bases removed from V and 2 bases from J, the gap between germline ends came to 15 bases. Germline lookup yields CDR1 LNHDA and CDR2 SQIVND (reference sequence). CDR3 length: 16 residues. CDR3 protein: CASSIRAGGPNYGYTF. In DNA, the CDR3 is TGTGCCAGTAGTATACGAGCAGGAGGCCCGAACTATGGCTACACCTTC.

V usage is TRBV7-2 and J usage is TRBJ2-7; tentative D call: TRBD1 (5 bases). The germline V and J ends were trimmed by 5 bases and 4 bases, with 21 bases remaining between them. The length of the CDR3 is 16 residues. CDR1 is SGHTA, CDR2 FQGNSA, per germline. CDR3 coding DNA: TGTGCCAGCAGCGCCGGGTTCGACAGCAGTGGGTACGAGCAGTACTTC. Protein product: CASSAGFDSSGYEQYF.

This clone was counted a single time. The chain combines TRBV28 with TRBJ2-7, with 11 bases aligning to TRBD2. The CDR3 loop spans 17 amino acids. The trim removed 4 bases at V and 0 bases at J, leaving 8 bases unmatched. Germline V gene data show CDR1 as MDHEN and CDR2 as SYDVKM. CDR3 in amino acids: CASSSATSGAVSYEQYF. CDR3 coding DNA: TGTGCCAGCAGTTCCGCGACTAGCGGGGCCGTCTCCTACGAGCAGTACTTC. Full variable domain (missing parts from reference TRBV28 and TRBJ2-7): DVKVTQSSRYLVKRTGEKVFLECVQDMDHENMFWYRQDPGLGLRLIYFSYDVKMKEKGDIPEGYSVSREKKERFSLILESASTNQTSMYLCASSSATSGAVSYEQYFGPGTRLTVT.